This T cell receptor beta chain derives from a study of T cell responses to AZD1222 COVID-19 vaccine. Study-wide results and caveats: With dominance at 160-218 and 743-854, vaccine-associated CD4 TCRs spanned spike. Regions left unmutated in variants are reportedly the target of nearly half of spike-specific TCRs. Clonal diversity was possibly underestimated, and the donors were mostly white British, with more females.

Germline V gene sequence: CDR1 MNHEY, CDR2 SVGEGT. This CDR3 has 16 amino acids. V was clipped by 2 bases and J by 4 bases; unmatched bases: 3. Libraries were prepared by immunoSEQ multiplex PCR; TCRdb keeps only in-frame clonotypes and omits some of them. The sample has approximately 110,000 clones; approximately 90% are singletons. Of note for this clone: Its antigen remains unidentified.

The TCR comes from an adult in good health. The sequenced sample was peripheral blood, obtained on day 0 of AZD1222 vaccination. The chain joins TRBV6-2 or TRBV6-3 to TRBJ2-1; 12 positions match TRBD1. Here the CDR3 reads CASSYRDRGLYNEQFF. The CDR3 nucleotides are TGTGCCAGCAGTTACCGGGACAGGGGGCTTTACAATGAGCAGTTCTTC.